This entry lists 29 T cell receptor beta chains sequenced from one sample in a study of T cells in Graves' hyperthyroidism and ophthalmopathy. The TCR beta CDR3 regions underwent amplification using RNA transcripts as the source. Initially, a first-round RT-PCR of the TCR CDR3 employed the HTBI primer set. TCRdb fed the multiplex PCR reads into MiXCR, producing one record per CDR3 protein. The sample comprises roughly 100,000 distinct CDR3 sequences, around 42% of which are singletons, and about 9.4% rests with the top ten. The sequenced material came from peripheral blood or thyroid tissue (not recorded which). These receptor sequences come from a woman under 40 with Graves' hyperthyroidism.

This clonotype showed up many times. The rearrangement uses TRBV2 and TRBJ1-5; a possible D gene is TRBD1 (5 bases). V dropped 3 bases and J dropped 5 bases, with 11 bases sitting between them. Per the germline V gene, CDR1 is SNHLY and CDR2 is FYNNEI. This CDR3 is built from 14 residues. CDR3 sequence: CASSDRGPHQPQHF. CDR3 DNA sequence: TGTGCCAGCAGTGATCGGGGCCCTCATCAGCCCCAGCATTTT.

This chain uses TRBV15 with TRBJ1-5, with D maybe TRBD1 (5 bases). This CDR3 has 14 residues. V dropped 0 bases and J dropped 11 bases, with 14 bases sitting between them. Per the germline V gene, CDR1 is LNHNV and CDR2 is YYDKDF (reference sequence). The CDR3 DNA reads TGTGCCACCAGCAGAGATAGGGGAGACATCACCCAGCATTTT. Residues: CATSRDRGDITQHF.

Many counts were recorded for this clonotype. The gene calls are TRBV15 and TRBJ2-7; 12 positions match TRBD2. The V gene end was trimmed by 1 base and the J gene end by 4 bases; junction bases not matched to a gene: 5. Germline CDR1 reads LNHNV; CDR2 reads YYDKDF (reference sequence). CDR3 length equals 16 residues. The CDR3 sequence is CATSRGLAGGPYEQYF. In nucleotides, the CDR3 is TGTGCCACCAGCAGAGGGCTAGCGGGAGGGCCTTACGAGCAGTACTTC.

In regard to this clonotype: The junction does not match germline at one end; this may be a read error. The chain carries TRBV7-8 and TRBJ1-5, with D perhaps TRBD1 (6 bases). The CDR3 is 14 residues long. CDR1 is SGHVS, CDR2 FQNEAQ, per germline. The CDR3 is CASSLGGQGQPQHF. In nucleotides, the CDR3 is TGTGCCAGCAGCTTAGGGGGCCAGGGGCAGCCCCAGCATTTC.

This chain uses TRBV7-6 with TRBJ2-5; TRBD1 is a possible D gene (6 bases). This CDR3 is built from 15 residues. Per the germline V gene, CDR1 is SGHVS and CDR2 is FNYEAQ. Between the trimmed V and J ends, which lost 5 bases and 5 bases, there was a span of 18 bases. The CDR3 here is CASSPYTGFGETQYF. In DNA form, the CDR3 reads TGTGCCAGCAGCCCTTACACAGGGTTCGGCGAGACCCAGTACTTC.

The chain combines TRBV14 with TRBJ1-1; D remains ambiguous. Germline V lookup: CDR1 SGHDN, CDR2 FVKESK. CDR3 size: 13 residues. V lost 3 bases to trimming and J lost 4 bases, with 9 bases between them. The CDR3 loop is CASSHNWGTEAFF. As DNA, the CDR3 is TGTGCCAGCAGCCACAACTGGGGCACTGAAGCTTTCTTT.

This clonotype was recorded at least ten times. The CDR3 nucleotides read TGCGCCAGCAGTGAGGCCGACCGGAAAGGGACCCAGTACTTC. It translates to CASSEADRKGTQYF. The chain couples TRBV5-1 to TRBJ2-5, with no clear D. CDR1 SGHRS and CDR2 YFSETQ come from the germline V gene. Trimming removed 5 bases at V and 7 bases at J, with 18 bases between. The CDR3 contains 14 residues.

This clonotype has at least ten counts. V and J are TRBV18 and TRBJ1-3; a weak D match, TRBD1 (5 bases). V was cut by 5 bases and J by 0 bases, with 11 bases left in between. CDR1 is KGHSH and CDR2 is LQKENI in the germline V gene. This CDR3 region has 15 residues. In DNA, the CDR3 is TGTGCCAGCTCAGCCGACAGCAACTCTGGAAACACCATATATTTT. Translating it yields CASSADSNSGNTIYF.

This clonotype turned up a few times. With a much larger clone just one base away, this may be a read error. The J gene is TRBJ1-3, the V gene TRBV7-2; tentative D call: TRBD1 (5 bases). The CDR3 is 15 residues long. The germline CDR1 and CDR2 sequences are SGHTA and FQGNSA. The CDR3 spells CASSLPTVSGNTVYF. In DNA, the CDR3 is TGTGCCAGCAGCTTACCGACAGTCTCTGGAAACACCGTATATTTT. The full variable domain, rest sourced from reference TRBV7-2 and TRBJ1-3, is GAGVSQSPSNKVTEKGKDVELRCDPISGHTALYWYRQSLGQGLEFLIYFQGNSAPDKSGLPSDRFSAERTGGSVSTLTIQRTQQEDSAVYLCASSLPTVSGNTVYFGEGSWLTVV.

This chain links TRBV2 with TRBJ2-2; D gene unclear. The V gene's germline CDR1 is SNHLY and CDR2 FYNNEI. V was trimmed by 4 bases and J by 0 bases, leaving 12 bases between them. The CDR3 length is 16 residues. This CDR3 reads CASSASSVANTGELFF. The CDR3 DNA follows: TGTGCCAGCAGTGCGAGCAGTGTCGCGAACACCGGGGAGCTGTTTTTT.

This clonotype was counted ten times or more. CDR3 sequence reads: CASSLGPSTYGELFF. In nucleotides, the CDR3 is TGTGCCAGCAGTTTAGGTCCCTCCACTTATGGGGAGCTGTTTTTT. The V call is TRBV27, the J call TRBJ2-2, with D unclear. CDR3 size: 15 residues. The germline V gene has CDR1 MNHEY and CDR2 SMNVEV (reference sequence). Between the trimmed V and J ends, which lost 2 bases and 8 bases, there was a span of 15 bases.

On this clonotype itself: Since a much larger clone is just one base distant, this may be a read error. No conserved phenylalanine or tryptophan ends this CDR3, so it is likely a read error. The chain couples TRBV4-3 to TRBJ1-1; 8 positions agree with TRBD1. CDR3 length: 14 residues. Germline V lookup: CDR1 LGHNA, CDR2 YSLEER. The junction had 6 bases not matched to a gene; V was cut back by 5 bases and J by 4 bases. The CDR3 nucleotides read TGCGCCAGCAGCTATACAGGGGGTAGCACTGAAGCTTTCATT. Translating gives CASSYTGGSTEAFI.

As concerns this clonotype: Likely a read error: the CDR3 ends without its conserved phenylalanine or tryptophan. The chain links TRBV20-1 to TRBJ1-2; D is unresolved. This CDR3 contains 13 residues. The V gene's germline CDR1 is DFQATT and CDR2 SNEGSKA (reference sequence). The CDR3 region has the DNA TGCAATGCCCCGCGGGAGGTCGTCTATGGCTACACCCTC. This codes for CNAPREVVYGYTL.

This clonotype was observed at least ten times. The chain links TRBV20-1 to TRBJ1-2; a weak D match, TRBD1 (6 bases). Germline CDR1 and CDR2: DFQATT and SNEGSKA (reference sequence). The CDR3 has 12 residues. V lost 5 bases to trimming and J lost 5 bases, with 12 bases between them. This CDR3 is CSAPGDTYGYTF. CDR3 nucleotide sequence: TGCAGTGCTCCAGGGGACACTTATGGCTACACCTTC.

The chain carries TRBV2 and TRBJ2-2; 7 bases align to TRBD1. The CDR3 consists of 16 residues. From germline, CDR1 is SNHLY and CDR2 FYNNEI. Trimming took 7 bases from V and 0 from J; bases not matched to a gene: 8. The CDR3 here is CASNEVTGANTGELFF. The DNA for the CDR3 is TGTGCCAGCAACGAGGTAACAGGGGCGAACACCGGGGAGCTGTTTTTT.

About this clonotype itself: A read error may produce the germline difference seen at one junction end. V gene TRBV2 combines with J gene TRBJ2-2; D is undetermined. This CDR3 has 11 amino acids. The germline V gene has CDR1 SNHLY and CDR2 FYNNEI. CDR3 protein: CANSSGGELFF. DNA for the CDR3: TGCGCCAACAGTTCGGGCGGGGAGCTGTTTTTT. Full variable domain (outside the CDR3, taken from reference TRBV2 and TRBJ2-2): EPEVTQTPSHQVTQMGQEVILRCVPISNHLYFYWYRQILGQKVEFLVSFYNNEISEKSEIFDDQFSVERPDGSNFTLKIRSTKLEDSAMYFCANSSGGELFFGEGSRLTVL.

This clonotype was picked up many times. The J gene is TRBJ2-7, the V gene TRBV7-3, with TRBD1 matching over 8 bases. Losses at the gene ends were 5 bases for V and 3 bases for J; bases not matched to a gene: 9. The CDR3 covers 15 residues. The germline gives CDR1 SGHTA, CDR2 FQGTGA. In DNA, the CDR3 is TGTGCCAGCAGCATCACCGGGACAGGCCTCTACGAGCAGTACTTC. Protein sequence: CASSITGTGLYEQYF.

In its sample, this clonotype was seen many times. The genes are TRBV12-3 or TRBV12-4 and TRBJ1-2; a possible D gene is TRBD1 (5 bases). This CDR3 contains 12 residues. V lost 2 bases to trimming and J lost 8 bases, with 9 bases between them. The chain's CDR3 is CASSLKGPGYTF. The CDR3 DNA reads TGTGCCAGCAGTTTAAAGGGGCCCGGCTACACCTTC.

CDR3 coding DNA: TGTGCCAGCGGGGACGGGGGTGGCAATCAGCCCCAGCATTTT. This encodes CASGDGGGNQPQHF. J is TRBJ1-5 and V is TRBV7-3; possibly TRBD1 for D (5 bases). Germline V gives CDR1 SGHTA, CDR2 FQGTGA. Trimming removed 8 bases from V and 2 bases from J, with 13 bases in between. The CDR3 totals 14 residues. Full variable domain (outside the CDR3, taken from reference TRBV7-3 and TRBJ1-5): GAGVSQTPSNKVTEKGKYVELRCDPISGHTALYWYRQSLGQGPEFLIYFQGTGAADDSGLPNDRFFAVRPEGSVSTLKIQRTERGDSAVYLCASGDGGGNQPQHFGDGTRLSIL.

This clonotype was observed at least ten times. The chain uses TRBV20-1 and TRBJ2-5; 10 nucleotides align to TRBD2. V dropped 0 bases and J dropped 2; count of bases not matched to a gene: 3. CDR3 length: 15 amino acids. The germline V gene encodes CDR1 DFQATT and CDR2 SNEGSKA (reference sequence). In nucleotides, the CDR3 is TGCAGTGCTAGAGATATGACTAGCGGGCAAGAGACCCAGTACTTC. Protein: CSARDMTSGQETQYF.

This clonotype was found many times. This sequence may be a read error, since a much larger clone differs from it by one base. The chain links TRBV4-2 to TRBJ1-2; no definite D call. With 2 bases removed from V and 4 bases from J, the gap between germline ends came to 11 bases. The CDR3 has 14 amino acids. In germline, CDR1 is LGHNA, CDR2 YNFKEQ. The CDR3 bases are TGTGCCAGCAGCCAACTAGGCAAGATCTATGGCTACACCTTC. Protein sequence: CASSQLGKIYGYTF.

At least ten counts were recorded for this clonotype. This chain links TRBV5-1 with TRBJ1-1, with TRBD1 as a possible D gene (5 bases). Trimming cost V 1 base and J 1 base, with 8 bases left between them. The CDR3 has 14 amino acids. Germline V lookup: CDR1 SGHRS, CDR2 YFSETQ. CDR3 residues: CASSLQGRNTEAFF. DNA for the CDR3: TGCGCCAGCAGCTTGCAGGGAAGGAACACTGAAGCTTTCTTT.

This clonotype was detected many times. The V and J genes are TRBV11-2 and TRBJ1-1; D may be TRBD1 (5 bases). CDR1 SGHAT and CDR2 FQNNGV come from the germline V gene. CDR3 length: 12 residues. The V end lost 7 bases, the J end lost 7 bases, and 13 bases lay between the germline ends. CDR3 sequence reads: CASTLGRGEAFF. The CDR3 DNA sequence: TGTGCCAGCACCCTAGGTAGGGGTGAAGCTTTCTTT.

The table lists this clonotype with many counts. The chain combines TRBV28 with TRBJ2-5; 7 bases map to TRBD2. The CDR3 has 14 residues. CDR1 and CDR2 from the germline V gene are MDHEN and SYDVKM. The V and J ends lost 3 bases and 3 bases, in that order; junction bases with no gene match: 4. For the CDR3, the DNA is TGTGCCAGCAGTTTTCGGGAGGCCGAAGAGACCCAGTACTTC. As protein: CASSFREAEETQYF.

This clonotype was observed a handful of times. The chain uses TRBV10-3 and TRBJ2-7; D is perhaps TRBD2 (5 bases). Looked up from germline, CDR1 is ENHRY and CDR2 is SYGVKD. The CDR3 extends over 14 amino acids. V gave up 4 bases and J gave up 1 base, with 11 bases separating them. The CDR3: CAISGGLLSYEQYF. CDR3 nucleotide sequence: TGTGCCATCAGTGGAGGGCTTCTTTCCTACGAGCAGTACTTC.

The chain employs TRBV30 and TRBJ1-2; a possible D gene is TRBD1 (5 bases). V lost 3 bases and J lost 2, with 10 bases in between. Germline V CDR1 and CDR2: GTSNPN, SVGIG (reference sequence). This CDR3 is built from 13 residues. The CDR3 reads CAWSKTENYGYTF. CDR3 nucleotides: TGTGCCTGGAGCAAGACAGAAAACTATGGCTACACCTTC.

This clonotype has only a few counts. The chain links TRBV20-1 to TRBJ2-5; tentatively, D is TRBD2 (6 bases). Germline V CDR1 and CDR2: DFQATT, SNEGSKA (reference sequence). This CDR3 contains 13 residues. The germline V and J ends were trimmed by 3 bases and 2 bases, with 10 bases remaining between them. The CDR3 bases are TGCAGTGCTAGTATGGGGGGACAAGAGACCCAGTACTTC. Amino acids: CSASMGGQETQYF.

There are many counts of this clonotype. The CDR3 spells CASSRGQGDGYTF. The CDR3 DNA reads as TGCGCCAGCAGCCGAGGACAGGGGGATGGCTACACCTTC. The V call is TRBV5-1, the J call TRBJ1-2, with 10 bases that match TRBD1. The germline V gene encodes CDR1 SGHRS and CDR2 YFSETQ. V lost 4 bases and J lost 6; bases outside the gene matches: 3. The CDR3 runs 13 residues.

The chain uses TRBV10-3 and TRBJ1-4; D is ambiguous. The CDR3 totals 15 residues. The V end lost 4 bases, the J end lost 3 bases, and 12 bases lay between the germline ends. Germline V gene lookup returns CDR1 ENHRY and CDR2 SYGVKD. The CDR3 sequence is CAISGDGIPNEKLFF. The CDR3 nucleotides are TGTGCCATCAGTGGGGATGGAATCCCTAATGAAAAACTGTTTTTT.